Listed below are T cell receptor beta chains from one sample, sequenced in a study of neurological immune-mediated disorders. In TCRdb, the 5' RACE reads were re-called with MiXCR into one record per CDR3 protein. Seen here are some 66,000 distinct CDR3 sequences, roughly 4.3% observed once, and the top ten hold around 7%. The source material was PBMCs. The source is a man between 25 and 39 years old with multiple sclerosis. CDR3s include the opening cysteine and the closing phenylalanine or tryptophan. The D gene is left open where the match is weak. A row's size may be missing; if present it is once, few, many or a size class.

CDR3: CASSVEDWGGEQFF; DNA: TGTGCCAGCAGCGTAGAGGATTGGGGGGGTGAGCAGTTCTTC; J: TRBJ2-1; size: many; D: TRBD2; length: 14; V: TRBV9
CDR3: CASRRGGGSQPQHF; DNA: TGTGCCAGCAGAAGGGGGGGAGGCAGTCAGCCCCAGCATTTT; J: TRBJ1-5; size: NA; D: NA; length: 14; V: TRBV7-2
CDR3: CASSLEGSTEAFF; DNA: TGTGCCAGCAGCTTAGAAGGGAGCACTGAAGCTTTCTTT; J: TRBJ1-1; size: many; D: NA; length: 13; V: TRBV5-5
CDR3: CASSFSGPTDTQYF; DNA: TGTGCCAGCAGTTTTTCTGGTCCCACAGATACGCAGTATTTT; J: TRBJ2-3; size: few; D: NA; length: 14; V: TRBV27
CDR3: CSARKHNQPQHF; DNA: TGCAGTGCTAGAAAACACAATCAGCCCCAGCATTTT; J: TRBJ1-5; size: few; D: NA; length: 12; V: TRBV20-1
CDR3: CASSENRYQPQHF; DNA: TGCGCCAGCAGCGAAAACAGGTATCAGCCCCAGCATTTT; J: TRBJ1-5; size: NA; D: NA; length: 13; V: TRBV4-1
CDR3: CSAPPSRYTEAFF; DNA: TGCAGTGCCCCCCCGTCAAGATACACTGAAGCTTTCTTT; J: TRBJ1-1; size: many; D: NA; length: 13; V: TRBV20-1
CDR3: CSASAHSLGQETQYF; DNA: TGCAGTGCTAGTGCGCATTCGCTCGGGCAAGAGACCCAGTACTTC; J: TRBJ2-5; size: few; D: NA; length: 15; V: TRBV20-1
CDR3: CASSLPTGTGRMNTEAFF; DNA: TGTGCCAGCAGCTTGCCCACCGGGACAGGCCGCATGAACACTGAAGCTTTCTTT; J: TRBJ1-1; size: NA; D: TRBD1; length: 18; V: TRBV11-2
CDR3: CASSPTPLEGGYGYTF; DNA: TGTGCCAGCAGCCCTACACCGCTCGAGGGGGGCTATGGCTACACCTTC; J: TRBJ1-2; size: many; D: NA; length: 16; V: TRBV14
CDR3: CASSLPGLAGGLEETQYF; DNA: TGTGCCAGCAGCCTCCCGGGGCTAGCGGGGGGACTGGAAGAGACCCAGTACTTC; J: TRBJ2-5; size: NA; D: TRBD2; length: 18; V: TRBV7-6
CDR3: CASSKRQGAREKLFF; DNA: TGTGCCAGCAGTAAAAGACAGGGGGCAAGAGAAAAACTGTTTTTT; J: TRBJ1-4; size: few; D: TRBD1; length: 15; V: TRBV6-5
CDR3: CASSSRVRREREKLFF; DNA: TGTGCCAGCAGCTCTAGGGTGCGAAGGGAACGTGAAAAACTGTTTTTT; J: TRBJ1-4; size: few; D: NA; length: 16; V: TRBV7-8
CDR3: CATSRDPGPQETQYF; DNA: TGTGCCACCAGCAGAGACCCGGGACCTCAAGAGACCCAGTACTTC; J: TRBJ2-5; size: many; D: NA; length: 15; V: TRBV15
CDR3: CASSLGPTNYGYTF; DNA: TGCGCCAGCAGCTTGGGGCCGACGAACTATGGCTACACCTTC; J: TRBJ1-2; size: many; D: NA; length: 14; V: TRBV5-1
CDR3: CASSQGPSTNEKLFF; DNA: TGCGCCAGCAGCCAAGGGCCCTCAACTAATGAAAAACTGTTTTTT; J: TRBJ1-4; size: many; D: NA; length: 15; V: TRBV4-1
CDR3: CASSGAGNTEAFF; DNA: TGCGCCAGCAGTGGAGCAGGGAACACTGAAGCTTTCTTT; J: TRBJ1-1; size: many; D: NA; length: 13; V: TRBV10-2
CDR3: CSAPGSGTDTQYF; DNA: TGCAGTGCCCCCGGGAGCGGCACAGATACGCAGTATTTT; J: TRBJ2-3; size: many; D: NA; length: 13; V: TRBV20-1
CDR3: CSAITGLSSYEQYF; DNA: TGCAGTGCTATAACGGGGTTAAGCTCCTACGAGCAGTACTTC; J: TRBJ2-7; size: many; D: NA; length: 14; V: TRBV20-1
CDR3: CASSFWTTTEAFF; DNA: TGTGCCAGCAGCTTTTGGACAACGACTGAAGCTTTCTTT; J: TRBJ1-1; size: NA; D: NA; length: 13; V: TRBV5-1
CDR3: CASSLEGGRPTDTQYF; DNA: TGCGCCAGCAGCTTGGAGGGTGGGAGACCCACAGATACGCAGTATTTT; J: TRBJ2-3; size: many; D: NA; length: 16; V: TRBV5-1
CDR3: CASSPTSGDEQYF; DNA: TGTGCCAGCTCACCAACGTCCGGGGACGAGCAGTACTTC; J: TRBJ2-7; size: many; D: NA; length: 13; V: TRBV18
CDR3: CASSTHRSPQNF; DNA: TGTGCCAGCAGTACCCACAGGTCGCCCCAGAATTTT; J: TRBJ1-5; size: few; D: NA; length: 12; V: TRBV12-3/TRBV12-4
CDR3: CASSPPGWTGGSGTEAFF; DNA: TGCGCCAGCAGCCCACCAGGTTGGACAGGGGGTTCGGGCACTGAAGCTTTCTTT; J: TRBJ1-1; size: many; D: TRBD1; length: 18; V: TRBV5-1
CDR3: CASETGGFGYTF; DNA: TGTGCCTCGGAGACAGGGGGGTTTGGCTACACCTTC; J: TRBJ1-2; size: many; D: TRBD1; length: 12; V: TRBV19
CDR3: CARMLYPEPTDTQYF; DNA: TGTGCCAGGATGCTCTACCCGGAACCCACAGATACGCAGTATTTT; J: TRBJ2-3; size: many; D: NA; length: 15; V: TRBV7-2
CDR3: CASSLRTGINTGELFF; DNA: TGTGCCAGCAGCCTCCGGACAGGGATCAACACCGGGGAGCTGTTTTTT; J: TRBJ2-2; size: many; D: TRBD1; length: 16; V: TRBV5-5
CDR3: CASSLPPLEQYF; DNA: TGTGCCAGCTCACTACCCCCTCTGGAGCAGTACTTC; J: TRBJ2-7; size: few; D: NA; length: 12; V: TRBV18
CDR3: CASSYGLQETQYF; DNA: TGTGCCAGCAGTTACGGACTCCAAGAGACCCAGTACTTC; J: TRBJ2-5; size: few; D: NA; length: 13; V: TRBV6-5
CDR3: CASSQDRGGQKSSTDTQYF; DNA: TGCGCCAGCAGCCAAGATCGGGGGGGACAGAAATCTAGCACAGATACGCAGTATTTT; J: TRBJ2-3; size: many; D: NA; length: 19; V: TRBV4-1
CDR3: CASSLYGKNYGYTF; DNA: TGTGCCAGCAGTTTGTATGGGAAGAACTATGGCTACACCTTC; J: TRBJ1-2; size: many; D: NA; length: 14; V: TRBV12-3/TRBV12-4
CDR3: CASSLGTGLYDTDTQYF; DNA: TGTGCCAGCAGTTTAGGTACGGGACTCTACGATACAGATACGCAGTATTTT; J: TRBJ2-3; size: NA; D: NA; length: 17; V: TRBV12-3/TRBV12-4
CDR3: CASSQRWSGKGGTEAFF; DNA: TGCGCCAGCAGCCAAAGGTGGAGCGGGAAGGGAGGCACTGAAGCTTTCTTT; J: TRBJ1-1; size: NA; D: NA; length: 17; V: TRBV4-1
CDR3: CASSLVGYNQPQNF; DNA: TGTGCCAGCAGCTTAGTTGGTTACAATCAGCCCCAGAATTTT; J: TRBJ1-5; size: few; D: NA; length: 14; V: TRBV7-2
CDR3: CASSPWGNTQYF; DNA: TGTGCCAGCAGTCCTTGGGGGAATACGCAGTATTTT; J: TRBJ2-3; size: many; D: NA; length: 12; V: TRBV25-1
CDR3: CASSRAGGRVDYGYTF; DNA: TGTGCCAGCAGCCGGGCCGGGGGGCGAGTGGACTATGGCTACACCTTC; J: TRBJ1-2; size: NA; D: NA; length: 16; V: TRBV5-6
CDR3: CASSPGQPLNTEAFF; DNA: TGCGCCAGCAGCCCGGGACAGCCTCTGAACACTGAAGCTTTCTTT; J: TRBJ1-1; size: many; D: TRBD1; length: 15; V: TRBV5-1
CDR3: CASSQGPLGRPMNTEAFF; DNA: TGTGCCAGCAGCCAAGGACCCCTTGGGCGGCCTATGAACACTGAAGCTTTCTTT; J: TRBJ1-1; size: NA; D: NA; length: 18; V: TRBV4-2
CDR3: CASSHRGQGAIYGYTF; DNA: TGTGCCAGCAGCCATCGGGGACAGGGGGCGATCTATGGCTACACCTTC; J: TRBJ1-2; size: many; D: TRBD1; length: 16; V: TRBV6-6
CDR3: CVIRGSPGSYNEQFF; DNA: TGTGTCATCAGGGGGTCCCCGGGCTCCTACAATGAGCAGTTCTTC; J: TRBJ2-1; size: few; D: TRBD1; length: 15; V: TRBV10-3
CDR3: CASKTGTLSGGYGYTF; DNA: TGCGCCAGTAAGACAGGAACTTTATCGGGGGGCTATGGCTACACCTTC; J: TRBJ1-2; size: few; D: NA; length: 16; V: TRBV5-1
CDR3: CSARDLRSYEQYF; DNA: TGCAGTGCTAGAGATCTACGGAGCTACGAGCAGTACTTC; J: TRBJ2-7; size: many; D: NA; length: 13; V: TRBV20-1
CDR3: CAISDHPGTGHGYTF; DNA: TGTGCCATCAGTGACCACCCAGGGACAGGGCATGGCTACACCTTC; J: TRBJ1-2; size: many; D: TRBD1; length: 15; V: TRBV10-3
CDR3: CASSLGLARADTQYF; DNA: TGCGCCAGCAGCTTGGGACTAGCGAGGGCAGATACGCAGTATTTT; J: TRBJ2-3; size: NA; D: TRBD2; length: 15; V: TRBV5-1
CDR3: CASSFFTGTNTEAFF; DNA: TGCGCCAGCAGCTTCTTCACAGGGACGAACACTGAAGCTTTCTTT; J: TRBJ1-1; size: many; D: NA; length: 15; V: TRBV5-1
CDR3: CASSLTGGVPYNEQFF; DNA: TGTGCCAGCAGCCTAACTGGAGGGGTCCCCTACAATGAGCAGTTCTTC; J: TRBJ2-1; size: many; D: NA; length: 16; V: TRBV5-5
CDR3: CASSLSRRQGSAEAFF; DNA: TGCGCCAGCAGCCTTTCCCGGAGACAGGGGAGCGCTGAAGCTTTCTTT; J: TRBJ1-1; size: many; D: TRBD1; length: 16; V: TRBV5-1
CDR3: CSARDGGGAYNEQFF; DNA: TGCAGTGCTAGAGACGGCGGGGGGGCCTACAATGAGCAGTTCTTC; J: TRBJ2-1; size: many; D: TRBD2; length: 15; V: TRBV20-1
CDR3: CASSQRQAGTDTQYF; DNA: TGTGCCAGCAGTCAGCGACAGGCTGGCACAGATACGCAGTATTTT; J: TRBJ2-3; size: few; D: NA; length: 15; V: TRBV12-3/TRBV12-4
CDR3: CASSSITGTGDNYGYTF; DNA: TGTGCCAGCAGCTCGATAACCGGGACAGGAGATAACTATGGCTACACCTTC; J: TRBJ1-2; size: many; D: TRBD1; length: 17; V: TRBV5-5
CDR3: CASSVPGANTEAFF; DNA: TGTGCCAGCAGTGTTCCGGGGGCAAACACTGAAGCTTTCTTT; J: TRBJ1-1; size: many; D: NA; length: 14; V: TRBV12-3/TRBV12-4
CDR3: CAISEEGLNQPQHF; DNA: TGTGCCATCAGTGAAGAGGGCCTTAATCAGCCCCAGCATTTT; J: TRBJ1-5; size: many; D: NA; length: 14; V: TRBV10-3
CDR3: CSARVREAGNYEQYF; DNA: TGCAGTGCTAGAGTCCGGGAAGCGGGGAACTACGAGCAGTACTTC; J: TRBJ2-7; size: few; D: TRBD2; length: 15; V: TRBV20-1
CDR3: CASSPGQGMPQHF; DNA: TGTGCCAGCAGCCCAGGACAGGGAATGCCCCAGCATTTT; J: TRBJ1-5; size: many; D: TRBD1; length: 13; V: TRBV3-1
CDR3: CASSLRRGRGLRMNTEAFF; DNA: TGTGCCAGCAGTTTAAGAAGGGGTAGAGGGTTGAGAATGAACACTGAAGCTTTCTTT; J: TRBJ1-1; size: many; D: NA; length: 19; V: TRBV12-3/TRBV12-4